The TCR beta chain under discussion was sequenced for a study of tumor-infiltrating lymphocytes in primary liver carcinoma. Study background: With diameters of roughly 4 to 10 cm, tumors were stage T1-T3 N0M0.

Study observations and caveats: Tumor-adjacent and tumor-blood pairs displayed less overlap than did pairs of tumor regions.

For this clonotype: Its specificity is not known.

cDNA specific to TCR beta was made from around 450 ng of total RNA, with a constant-region primer employed for priming. Sequencing libraries for TCR beta derived from three nested multiplex PCR rounds that used slightly modified ARM-PCR. TRBV1-TRBV30 forward and Cbeta reverse primers drove the first two roughly 10-cycle rounds. TCRdb re-derived calls from the multiplex PCR reads in MiXCR, one entry per CDR3 protein. The sample carries 110,000 or so distinct CDR3 sequences, roughly 80% recorded once. The CDR3 has 14 amino acids. Per the germline V gene, CDR1 is SGHAT and CDR2 is FQNNGV. The V gene lost 3 bases and the J gene lost 14 bases, with 21 bases spanning the gap. The study co-extracted DNA and RNA from 20-30 mg of unsorted bulk tissue. Surgery removed the patients' primary liver carcinoma.

The V gene is TRBV11-2, the J gene TRBJ2-3, with D possibly TRBD2 on 6 matching bases. Sequences were obtained from liver tumor tissue from sampling region 3. Subset specified: tumor region T3, left-lateral pole. The receptor was derived from a middle-aged man with primary liver carcinoma and hepatitis B virus infection. CDR3 loop: CASSFDGSTDARYF. The DNA of the CDR3 is TGTGCCAGCAGCTTTGACGGGAGTACAGACGCGCGGTATTTT.